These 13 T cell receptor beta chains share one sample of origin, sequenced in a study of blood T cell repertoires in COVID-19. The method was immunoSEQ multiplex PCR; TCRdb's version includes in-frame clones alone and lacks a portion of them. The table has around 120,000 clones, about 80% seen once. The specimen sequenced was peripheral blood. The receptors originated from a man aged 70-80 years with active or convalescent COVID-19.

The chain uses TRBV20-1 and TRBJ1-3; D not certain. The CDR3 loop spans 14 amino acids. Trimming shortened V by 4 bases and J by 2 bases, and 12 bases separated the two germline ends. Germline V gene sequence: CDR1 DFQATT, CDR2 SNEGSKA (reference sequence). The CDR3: CSATDGETGNTIYF. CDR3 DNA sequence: TGCAGTGCTACTGACGGAGAAACTGGAAACACCATATATTTT.

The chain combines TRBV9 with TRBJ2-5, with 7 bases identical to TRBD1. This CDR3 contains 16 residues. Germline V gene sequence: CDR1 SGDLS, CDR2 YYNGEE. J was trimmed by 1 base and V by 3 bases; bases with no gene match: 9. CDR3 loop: CASSAQGGAIQETQYF. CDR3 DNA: TGTGCCAGCAGCGCTCAAGGGGGCGCGATCCAAGAGACCCAGTACTTC.

The CDR3 DNA sequence: TGTGCCACCAGCAGCGGACTAGCGTTGTACAATGAGCAGTTCTTC. Amino acids: CATSSGLALYNEQFF. The chain couples TRBV15 to TRBJ2-1; TRBD2 matches at 9 bases. CDR1 and CDR2 from the germline V gene are LNHNV and YYDKDF (reference sequence). Germline trimming cut 3 bases from V and 4 bases from J; bases unmatched to any gene: 4. The CDR3 contains 15 residues.

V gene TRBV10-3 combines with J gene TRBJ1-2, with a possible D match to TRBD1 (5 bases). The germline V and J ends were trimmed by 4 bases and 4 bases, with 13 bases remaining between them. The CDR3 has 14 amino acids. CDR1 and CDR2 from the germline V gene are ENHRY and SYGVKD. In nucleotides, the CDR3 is TGTGCCATCAGTGTTGGCAGGGAGGCCTATGGCTACACCTTC. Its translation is CAISVGREAYGYTF.

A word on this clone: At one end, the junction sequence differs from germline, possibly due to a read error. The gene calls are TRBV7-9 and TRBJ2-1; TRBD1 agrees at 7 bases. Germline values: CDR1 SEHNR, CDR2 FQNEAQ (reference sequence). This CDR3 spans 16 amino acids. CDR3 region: CASSPPERGPNNEQFF. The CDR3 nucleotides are TGTGCCAGCAGTCCACCGGAAAGGGGGCCTAACAATGAGCAATTCTTC.

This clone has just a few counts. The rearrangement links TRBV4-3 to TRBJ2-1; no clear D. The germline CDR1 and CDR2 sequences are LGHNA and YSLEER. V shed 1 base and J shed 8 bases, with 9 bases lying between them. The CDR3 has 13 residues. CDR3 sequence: CASSQAGTDEQFF. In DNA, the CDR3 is TGCGCCAGCAGCCAAGCAGGTACCGATGAGCAGTTCTTC.

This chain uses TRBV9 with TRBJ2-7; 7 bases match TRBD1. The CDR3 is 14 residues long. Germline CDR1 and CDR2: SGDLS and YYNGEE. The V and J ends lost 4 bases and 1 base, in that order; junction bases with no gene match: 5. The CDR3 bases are TGTGCCAGCAGCAGCAGGGGACAGTCCTACGAGCAGTACTTC. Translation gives CASSSRGQSYEQYF.

In DNA, the CDR3 is TGTGCCACCAGCAGAGATATAGCGGGAGCCGGCGAGCAGTACTTC. Protein product: CATSRDIAGAGEQYF. The rearrangement joins TRBV15 to TRBJ2-7; 9 positions agree with TRBD2. V lost 0 bases and J lost 6; bases outside the gene matches: 6. Per the germline V gene, CDR1 is LNHNV and CDR2 is YYDKDF (reference sequence). This CDR3 spans 15 amino acids. Complete variable domain (other parts from reference TRBV15 and TRBJ2-7): DAMVIQNPRYQVTQFGKPVTLSCSQTLNHNVMYWYQQKSSQAPKLLFHYYDKDFNNEADTPDNFQSRRPNTSFCFLDIRSPGLGDTAMYLCATSRDIAGAGEQYFGPGTRLTVT.

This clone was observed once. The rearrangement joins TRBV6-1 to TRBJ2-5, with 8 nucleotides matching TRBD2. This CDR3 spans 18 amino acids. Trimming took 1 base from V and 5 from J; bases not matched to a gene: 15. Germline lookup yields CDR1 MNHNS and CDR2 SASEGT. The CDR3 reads CASSEGFLAGGLGETQYF. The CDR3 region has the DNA TGTGCCAGCAGTGAAGGATTTCTAGCGGGCGGCCTAGGGGAGACCCAGTACTTC.

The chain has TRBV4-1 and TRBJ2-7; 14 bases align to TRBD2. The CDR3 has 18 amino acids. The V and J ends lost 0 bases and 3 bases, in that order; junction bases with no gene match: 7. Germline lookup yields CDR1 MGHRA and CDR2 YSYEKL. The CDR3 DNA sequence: TGCGCCAGCAGCCAAGAGAGGACTAGCGGGGGGCTCCTCTACGAGCAGTACTTC. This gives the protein CASSQERTSGGLLYEQYF.

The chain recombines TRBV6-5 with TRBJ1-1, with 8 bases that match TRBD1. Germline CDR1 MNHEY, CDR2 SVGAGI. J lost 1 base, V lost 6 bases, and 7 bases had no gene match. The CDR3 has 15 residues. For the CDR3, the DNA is TGTGCCAGCAGGGGACAGGATGGAAGGAACACTGAAGCTTTCTTT. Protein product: CASRGQDGRNTEAFF.

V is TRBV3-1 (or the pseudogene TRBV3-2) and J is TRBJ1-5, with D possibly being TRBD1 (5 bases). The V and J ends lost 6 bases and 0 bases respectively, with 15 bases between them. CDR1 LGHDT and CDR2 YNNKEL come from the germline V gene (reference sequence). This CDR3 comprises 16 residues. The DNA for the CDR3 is TGTGCCAGCAGTCAATCGACAGTTTATAGCAATCAGCCCCAGCATTTT. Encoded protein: CASSQSTVYSNQPQHF.

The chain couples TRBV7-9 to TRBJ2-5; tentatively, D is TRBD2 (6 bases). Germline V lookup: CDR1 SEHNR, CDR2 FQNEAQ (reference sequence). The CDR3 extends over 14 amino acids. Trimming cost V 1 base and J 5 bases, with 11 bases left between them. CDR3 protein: CASSLVGGRETQYF. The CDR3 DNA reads TGTGCCAGCAGCTTAGTGGGGGGAAGGGAGACCCAGTACTTC.